Here is one TCR beta chain with its context. Its antigen is undetermined. Researchers ran the PCR with 60 Vbeta and 13 Jbeta primers. This table comes from immunoSEQ multiplex PCR, and its TCRdb copy is limited to in-frame clones, with some not included. The data hold 200,000 or so clones, with 82% observed a single time. The CDR3 contains 15 residues. From germline, CDR1 is SGHAT and CDR2 FQNNGV. The ends were cut back, 4 bases at V and 4 bases at J, with 16 bases in the middle. The entry originates in a study of cytomegalovirus exposure and HLA in healthy donors. About the study: The study's early data release held roughly 90 million unique TCRs from HLA-typed donors. Points from the study as a whole: A link between a missense DCLRE1C variant and TCR beta V- and J-gene trimming emerged from a later analysis. In a later analysis, HLA-associated beta chains showed higher expansion and lower generation probabilities than comparable chains. The availability of immune exposure information extended only to CMV serostatus.

This sequence originates from a woman in her 40s in good health and CMV-seronegative. The sequenced sample was PBMCs. V is TRBV11-2 and J is TRBJ1-2, with D maybe TRBD1 (5 bases). The CDR3 is CASSSRKAGFYGYTF. For the CDR3, the DNA is TGTGCCAGCAGCTCCCGGAAGGCAGGGTTCTATGGCTACACCTTC.